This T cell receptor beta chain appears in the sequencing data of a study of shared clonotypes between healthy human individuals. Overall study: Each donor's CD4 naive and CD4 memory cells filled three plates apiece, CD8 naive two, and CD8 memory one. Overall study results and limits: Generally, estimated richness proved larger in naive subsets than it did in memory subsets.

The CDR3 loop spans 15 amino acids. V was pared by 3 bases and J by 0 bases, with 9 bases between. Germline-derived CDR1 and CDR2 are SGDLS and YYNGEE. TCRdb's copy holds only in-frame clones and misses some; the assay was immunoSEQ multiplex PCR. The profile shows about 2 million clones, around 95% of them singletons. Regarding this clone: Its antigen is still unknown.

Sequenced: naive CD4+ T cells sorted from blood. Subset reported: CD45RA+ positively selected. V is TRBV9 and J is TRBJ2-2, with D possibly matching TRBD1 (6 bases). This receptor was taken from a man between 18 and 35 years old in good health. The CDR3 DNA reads TGTGCCAGCAGCGCAGGGGTTTCGAACACCGGGGAGCTGTTTTTT. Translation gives CASSAGVSNTGELFF. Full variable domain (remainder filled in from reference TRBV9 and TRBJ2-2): DSGVTQTPKHLITATGQRVTLRCSPRSGDLSVYWYQQSLDQGLQFLIQYYNGEERAKGNILERFSAQQFPDLHSELNLSSLELGDSALYFCASSAGVSNTGELFFGEGSRLTVL.